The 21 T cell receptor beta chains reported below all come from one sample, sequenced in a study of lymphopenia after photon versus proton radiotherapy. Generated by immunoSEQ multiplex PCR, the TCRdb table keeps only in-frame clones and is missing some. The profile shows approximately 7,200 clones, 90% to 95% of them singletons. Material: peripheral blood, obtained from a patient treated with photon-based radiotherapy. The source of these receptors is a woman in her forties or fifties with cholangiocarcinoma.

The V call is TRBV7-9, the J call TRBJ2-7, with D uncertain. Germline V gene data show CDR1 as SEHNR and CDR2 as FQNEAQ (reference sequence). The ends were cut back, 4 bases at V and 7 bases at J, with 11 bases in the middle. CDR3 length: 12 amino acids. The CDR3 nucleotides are TGTGCCAGCAGCTCGGACGGGCCAGAGCAGTACTTC. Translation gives CASSSDGPEQYF. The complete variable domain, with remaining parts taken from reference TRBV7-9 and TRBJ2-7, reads DTGVSQNPRHKITKRGQNVTFRCDPISEHNRLYWYRQTLGQGPEFLTYFQNEAQLEKSRLLSDRFSAERPKGSFSTLEIQRTEQGDSAMYLCASSSDGPEQYFGPGTRLTVT.

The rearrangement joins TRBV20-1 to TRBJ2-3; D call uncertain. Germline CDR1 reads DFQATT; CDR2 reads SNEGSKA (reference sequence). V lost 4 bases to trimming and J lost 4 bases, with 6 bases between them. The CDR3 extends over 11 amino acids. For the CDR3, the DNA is TGCAGTGCTACGAGAGCAGATACGCAGTATTTT. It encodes CSATRADTQYF.

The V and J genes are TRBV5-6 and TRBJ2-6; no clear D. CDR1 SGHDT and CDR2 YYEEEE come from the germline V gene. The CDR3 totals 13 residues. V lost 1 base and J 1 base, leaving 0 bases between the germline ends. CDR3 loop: CASSLSGANVLTF. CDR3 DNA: TGTGCCAGCAGCTTGTCTGGGGCCAACGTCCTGACTTTC.

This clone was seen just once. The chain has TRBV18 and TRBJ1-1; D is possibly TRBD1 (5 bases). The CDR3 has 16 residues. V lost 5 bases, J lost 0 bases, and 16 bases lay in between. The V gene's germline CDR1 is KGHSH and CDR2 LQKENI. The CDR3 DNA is TGTGCCAGCTCAGAAAGCGACAGCCCTTTGAACACTGAAGCTTTCTTT. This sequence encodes CASSESDSPLNTEAFF.

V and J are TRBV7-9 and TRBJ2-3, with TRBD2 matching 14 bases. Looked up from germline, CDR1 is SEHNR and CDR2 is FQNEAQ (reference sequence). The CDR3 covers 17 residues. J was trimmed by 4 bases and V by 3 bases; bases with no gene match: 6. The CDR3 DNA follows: TGTGCCAGCAGCTTTCCCCGACTAGCGGGGGGGGCAGATACGCAGTATTTT. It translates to CASSFPRLAGGADTQYF.

As DNA, the CDR3 is TGTGCCAGCAGCTTAGTTGGCAGCTCTGGAAACACCATATATTTT. Residues: CASSLVGSSGNTIYF. V is TRBV7-2 and J is TRBJ1-3; D gene uncertain. This CDR3 comprises 15 residues. V dropped 1 base and J dropped 0 bases, with 7 bases sitting between them. The germline gives CDR1 SGHTA, CDR2 FQGNSA.

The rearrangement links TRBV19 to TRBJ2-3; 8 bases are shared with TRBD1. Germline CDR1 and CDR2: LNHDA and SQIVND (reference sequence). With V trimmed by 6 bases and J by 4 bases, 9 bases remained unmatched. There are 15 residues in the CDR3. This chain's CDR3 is CASSLRTGSSDTQYF. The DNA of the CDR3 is TGTGCCAGTAGCCTTAGGACAGGGAGTTCAGATACGCAGTATTTT. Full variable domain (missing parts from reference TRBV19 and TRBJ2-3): DGGITQSPKYLFRKEGQNVTLSCEQNLNHDAMYWYRQDPGQGLRLIYYSQIVNDFQKGDIAEGYSVSREKKESFPLTVTSAQKNPTAFYLCASSLRTGSSDTQYFGPGTRLTVL.

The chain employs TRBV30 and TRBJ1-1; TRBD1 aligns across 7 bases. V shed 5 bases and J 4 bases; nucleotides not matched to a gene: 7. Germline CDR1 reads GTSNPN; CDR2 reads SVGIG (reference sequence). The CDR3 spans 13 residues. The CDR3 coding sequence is TGTGCCTGGGGGAGGGGACAGCTCACTGAAGCTTTCTTT. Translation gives CAWGRGQLTEAFF.

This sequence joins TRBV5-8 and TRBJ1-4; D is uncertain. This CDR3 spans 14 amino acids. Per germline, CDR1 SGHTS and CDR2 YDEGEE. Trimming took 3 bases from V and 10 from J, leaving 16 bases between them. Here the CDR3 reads CASSSRVRVRKLFF. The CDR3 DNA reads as TGTGCCAGCAGCTCCCGGGTCAGAGTCCGAAAACTGTTTTTT. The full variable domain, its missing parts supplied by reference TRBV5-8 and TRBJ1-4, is EAGVTQSPTHLIKTRGQQATLRCSPISGHTSVYWYQQALGLGLQFLLWYDEGEERNRGNFPPRFSGRQFPNYSSELNVNALELEDSALYLCASSSRVRVRKLFFGSGTQLSVL.

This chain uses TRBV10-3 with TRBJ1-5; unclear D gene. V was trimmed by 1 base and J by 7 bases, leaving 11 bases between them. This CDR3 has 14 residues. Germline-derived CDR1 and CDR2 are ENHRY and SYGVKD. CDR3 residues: CAISEYLSEQPQHF. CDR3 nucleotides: TGTGCCATCAGTGAGTATCTTTCCGAGCAGCCCCAGCATTTT.

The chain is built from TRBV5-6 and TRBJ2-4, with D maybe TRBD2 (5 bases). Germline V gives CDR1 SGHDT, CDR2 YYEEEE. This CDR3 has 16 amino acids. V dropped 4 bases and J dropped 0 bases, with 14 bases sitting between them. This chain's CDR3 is CASSRPGLTAKNIQYF. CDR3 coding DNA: TGTGCCAGCAGCCGACCCGGACTGACAGCCAAAAACATTCAGTACTTC.

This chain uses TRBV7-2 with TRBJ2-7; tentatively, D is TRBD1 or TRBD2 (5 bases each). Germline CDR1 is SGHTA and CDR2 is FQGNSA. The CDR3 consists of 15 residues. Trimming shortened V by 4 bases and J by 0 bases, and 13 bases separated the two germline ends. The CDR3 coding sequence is TGTGCCAGCAGCTCTACGGGGACGGTCTCCTACGAGCAGTACTTC. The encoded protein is CASSSTGTVSYEQYF.

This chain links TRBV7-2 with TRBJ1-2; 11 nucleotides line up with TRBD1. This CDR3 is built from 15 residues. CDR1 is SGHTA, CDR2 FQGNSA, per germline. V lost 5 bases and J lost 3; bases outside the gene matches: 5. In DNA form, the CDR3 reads TGTGCCAGCAGCCTTGGACAGGGGGCTCACTATGGCTACACCTTC. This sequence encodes CASSLGQGAHYGYTF.

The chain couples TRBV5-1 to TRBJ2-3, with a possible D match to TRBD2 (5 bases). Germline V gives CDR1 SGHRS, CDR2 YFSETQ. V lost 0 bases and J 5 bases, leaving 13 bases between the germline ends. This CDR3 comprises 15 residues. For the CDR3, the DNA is TGCGCCAGCAGCTTGGCTGTCCGGACTCTAGATACGCAGTATTTT. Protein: CASSLAVRTLDTQYF.

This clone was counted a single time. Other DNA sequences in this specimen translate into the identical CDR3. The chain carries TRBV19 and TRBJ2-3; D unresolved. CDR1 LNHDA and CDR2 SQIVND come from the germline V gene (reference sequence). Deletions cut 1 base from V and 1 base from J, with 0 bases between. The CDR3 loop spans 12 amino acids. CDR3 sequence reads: CASSIGTDTQYF. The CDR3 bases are TGTGCCAGTAGTATAGGCACAGATACGCAGTATTTT.

The CDR3 region has the DNA TGTGCCAGCAGCTTGGGAGGGGGGCTGTCTAATGAAAAACTGTTTTTT. Protein: CASSLGGGLSNEKLFF. The V and J genes are TRBV5-4 and TRBJ1-4, with D possibly being TRBD1 (6 bases). V lost 0 bases and J 3 bases, leaving 12 bases between the germline ends. Per germline, CDR1 SGHNT and CDR2 YYREEE (reference sequence). The CDR3 extends over 16 amino acids.

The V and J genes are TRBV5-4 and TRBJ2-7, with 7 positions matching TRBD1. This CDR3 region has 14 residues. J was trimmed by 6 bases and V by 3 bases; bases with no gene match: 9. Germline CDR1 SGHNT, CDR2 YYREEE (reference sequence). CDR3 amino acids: CASSSPGQDPEQYF. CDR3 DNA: TGTGCCAGCAGCTCCCCCGGACAGGATCCCGAGCAGTACTTC.

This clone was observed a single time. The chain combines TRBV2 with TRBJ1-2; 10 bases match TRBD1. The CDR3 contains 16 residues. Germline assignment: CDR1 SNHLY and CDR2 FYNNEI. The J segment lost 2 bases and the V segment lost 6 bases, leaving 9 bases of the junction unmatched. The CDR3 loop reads CASSFGTGAANYGYTF. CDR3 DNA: TGTGCCAGCAGCTTCGGGACAGGGGCGGCCAACTATGGCTACACCTTC.

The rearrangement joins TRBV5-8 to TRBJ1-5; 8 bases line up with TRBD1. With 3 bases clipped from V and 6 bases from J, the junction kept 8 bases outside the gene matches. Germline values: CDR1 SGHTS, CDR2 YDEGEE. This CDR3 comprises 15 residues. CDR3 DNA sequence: TGTGCCAGCAGCTGGAAGGACAGGGCAGGTCAGCCCCAGCATTTT. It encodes CASSWKDRAGQPQHF.

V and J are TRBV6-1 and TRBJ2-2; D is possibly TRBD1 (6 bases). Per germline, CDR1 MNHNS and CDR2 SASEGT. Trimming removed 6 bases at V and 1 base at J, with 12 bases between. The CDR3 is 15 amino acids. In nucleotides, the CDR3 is TGTGCCAGCAGCCCCGGGACAAGGAACACCGGGGAGCTGTTTTTT. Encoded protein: CASSPGTRNTGELFF.

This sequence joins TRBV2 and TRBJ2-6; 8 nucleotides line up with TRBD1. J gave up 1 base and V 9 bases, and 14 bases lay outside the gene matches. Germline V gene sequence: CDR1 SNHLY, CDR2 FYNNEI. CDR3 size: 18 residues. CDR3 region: CARTGTGKSPSGANVLTF. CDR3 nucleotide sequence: TGTGCCAGAACCGGGACAGGAAAGTCCCCTTCTGGGGCCAACGTCCTGACTTTC.